This entry is about one T cell receptor beta chain. The antigen is undetermined. Vbeta (60) and Jbeta (13) primers were used in the PCR. Measured with immunoSEQ multiplex PCR; TCRdb has only the in-frame clones, and not every one. The sample comprises 200,000 to 250,000 clones, approximately 80% of which are singletons, and about 1.8% rests with the top ten. Germline-derived CDR1 and CDR2 are LNHDA and SQIVND (reference sequence). V was trimmed by 5 bases and J by 7 bases, leaving 21 bases between them. The CDR3 contains 16 residues. These data come from a study of cytomegalovirus exposure and HLA in healthy donors. On the study more broadly: Earlier results showed approximately 110 million unique TCR beta sequences derived from about 179 million T cells. Broader study findings: Analysis was carried out at a later point, and it linked a missense DCLRE1C variant to TCR beta V- and J-gene trimming. In an earlier analysis, most TCR beta V segments were productive about 87% or about 30% of the time.

This sequence originates from a man in his fifties or sixties in good health and CMV-seronegative. The chain combines TRBV19 with TRBJ1-5; D perhaps matches TRBD1 (6 bases). The sequencing input was PBMCs. The CDR3 DNA is TGTGCCAGTAGTCCGTTCCTCCAGGGGAATCTACAGCCCCAGCATTTT. Encoded protein: CASSPFLQGNLQPQHF.